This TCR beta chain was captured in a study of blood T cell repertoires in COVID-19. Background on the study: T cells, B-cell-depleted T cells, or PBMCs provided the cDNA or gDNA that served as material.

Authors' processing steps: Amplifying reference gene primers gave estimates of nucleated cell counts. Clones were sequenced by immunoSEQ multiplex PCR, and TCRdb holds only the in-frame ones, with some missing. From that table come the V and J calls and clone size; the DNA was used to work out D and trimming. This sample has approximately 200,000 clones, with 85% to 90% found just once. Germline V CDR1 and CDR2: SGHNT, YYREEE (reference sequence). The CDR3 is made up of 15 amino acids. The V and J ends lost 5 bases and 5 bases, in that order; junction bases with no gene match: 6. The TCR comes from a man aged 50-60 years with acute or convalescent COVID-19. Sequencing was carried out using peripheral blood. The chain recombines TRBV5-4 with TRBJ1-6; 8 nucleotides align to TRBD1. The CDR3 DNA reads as TGTGCCAGCAGACCTCCGGGACAGGATAATTCACCCCTCCACTTT. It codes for CASRPPGQDNSPLHF.